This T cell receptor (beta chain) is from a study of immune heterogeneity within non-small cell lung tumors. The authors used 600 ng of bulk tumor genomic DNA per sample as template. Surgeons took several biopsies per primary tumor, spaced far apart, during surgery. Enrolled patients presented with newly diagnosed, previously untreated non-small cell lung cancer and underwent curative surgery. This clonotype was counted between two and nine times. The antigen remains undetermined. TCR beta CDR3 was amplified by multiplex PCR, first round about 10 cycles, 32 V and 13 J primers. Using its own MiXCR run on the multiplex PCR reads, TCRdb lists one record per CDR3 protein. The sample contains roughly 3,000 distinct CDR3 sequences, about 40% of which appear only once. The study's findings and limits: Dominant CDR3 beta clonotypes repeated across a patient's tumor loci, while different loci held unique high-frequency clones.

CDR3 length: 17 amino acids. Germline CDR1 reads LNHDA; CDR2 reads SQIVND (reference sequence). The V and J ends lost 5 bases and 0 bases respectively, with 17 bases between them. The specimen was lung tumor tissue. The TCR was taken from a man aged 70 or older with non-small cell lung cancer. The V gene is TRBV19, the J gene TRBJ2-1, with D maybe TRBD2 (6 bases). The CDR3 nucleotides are TGTGCCAGTAGTGCAACAGCGGGTGACAGCTCCTACAATGAGCAGTTCTTC. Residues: CASSATAGDSSYNEQFF.